This T cell receptor (beta chain) was identified in a study of blood T cell repertoires in COVID-19. Study details: Acute-phase and convalescent COVID-19 samples originated in the United States, Italy and Spain.

The trim removed 4 bases at V and 1 base at J, leaving 6 bases unmatched. Germline-derived CDR1 and CDR2 are WSHSY and SAAADI. There are 17 residues in the CDR3. Profiled with immunoSEQ multiplex PCR; TCRdb holds only in-frame clones, not every one. The table includes about 140,000 clones, 60% to 85% detected once. The rearrangement joins TRBV10-2 to TRBJ1-5; 11 bases agree with TRBD1. The source of this sequence is a man between 45 and 60 years old with acute or convalescent COVID-19. What was sequenced was peripheral blood. This chain's CDR3 is CASSGGTGGLSNQPQHF. The CDR3 region has the DNA TGCGCCAGCAGTGGGGGGACAGGGGGGTTAAGCAATCAGCCCCAGCATTTT.